These 31 T cell receptor beta chains were all obtained from the same sample, sequenced in a study of breast tumors, draining lymph nodes, adjacent tissues. TCRdb used MiXCR to reprocess the multiplex PCR reads, holding one entry per CDR3 protein. Of about 19,000 distinct CDR3 sequences in the sample, approximately 42% were seen once. Sequencing was done on a sample of breast tumor tissue. These receptors all come from a female donor with breast cancer. Some clones in this sample may be carry-over from other donors' samples.

The gene calls are TRBV7-9 and TRBJ1-2; TRBD1 matches at 12 bases. The CDR3 runs to 17 residues. The V gene end was trimmed by 3 bases and the J gene end by 3 bases; junction bases not matched to a gene: 8. Germline loops: CDR1 SEHNR, CDR2 FQNEAQ (reference sequence). The CDR3 DNA is TGTGCCAGCAGCTTTCTCCCCGGGACAGGGGGCGACTATGGCTACACCTTC. Translation gives CASSFLPGTGGDYGYTF.

This clonotype was recorded once. V gene TRBV19 combines with J gene TRBJ2-1, with D maybe TRBD2 (5 bases). The length of the CDR3 is 15 residues. Per germline, CDR1 LNHDA and CDR2 SQIVND (reference sequence). Trimming left V 2 bases short and J 5 bases short, with 13 bases between. In DNA form, the CDR3 reads TGTGCCAGTAGTATAATTTTAACGGGGAACAATGAGCAGTTCTTC. Its translation is CASSIILTGNNEQFF. The whole variable domain, filled in from reference TRBV19 and TRBJ2-1, reads DGGITQSPKYLFRKEGQNVTLSCEQNLNHDAMYWYRQDPGQGLRLIYYSQIVNDFQKGDIAEGYSVSREKKESFPLTVTSAQKNPTAFYLCASSIILTGNNEQFFGPGTRLTVL.

The chain joins TRBV7-8 to TRBJ1-2; D is unclear. The V end lost 5 bases, the J end lost 0 bases, and 4 bases lay between the germline ends. The CDR3 length is 12 residues. Germline CDR1 is SGHVS and CDR2 is FQNEAQ. CDR3 residues: CASSPPNYGYTF. CDR3 in DNA: TGTGCCAGCAGCCCCCCTAACTATGGCTACACCTTC.

As concerns this clonotype: This CDR3 is missing its conserved last phenylalanine or tryptophan, likely due to a read error. The genes are TRBV20-1 and TRBJ2-1; 9 bases match TRBD1. The junction had 7 bases not matched to a gene; V was cut back by 5 bases and J by 8 bases. The germline gives CDR1 DFQATT, CDR2 SNEGSKA (reference sequence). There are 13 residues in the CDR3. Here the CDR3 DNA reads TGCAGTGCTCCGGGACAGGGTTTCGATGAGCAGTTCCTC. Amino acid sequence: CSAPGQGFDEQFL.

A few counts support this clonotype. The chain joins TRBV7-9 to TRBJ2-7; no clear D gene. The CDR3 sequence is 14 residues long. Germline CDR1 is SEHNR and CDR2 is FQNEAQ (reference sequence). V lost 5 bases and J 2 bases, leaving 13 bases between the germline ends. CDR3 sequence reads: CASSPPGSPYEQYF. In nucleotides, the CDR3 is TGTGCCAGCAGCCCGCCAGGTTCGCCCTACGAGCAGTACTTC.

This clonotype was recorded many times. The chain is built from TRBV20-1 and TRBJ2-1, with D uncertain. Germline-derived CDR1 and CDR2 are DFQATT and SNEGSKA (reference sequence). Trimming took 6 bases from V and 6 from J, leaving 9 bases between them. The CDR3 spans 11 residues. The CDR3 spells CSAARRNEQFF. The CDR3 region has the DNA TGCAGTGCCGCTCGACGCAATGAGCAGTTCTTC.

This clonotype has more than one count but fewer than ten. This sequence joins TRBV18 and TRBJ2-1, with 8 bases identical to TRBD1. V was pared by 9 bases and J by 10 bases, with 17 bases of the junction left unmatched. Looked up from germline, CDR1 is KGHSH and CDR2 is LQKENI. The CDR3 extends over 15 amino acids. The CDR3 region is CASTDRTGRIGEQFF. The CDR3 nucleotides are TGTGCCAGTACTGACCGGACAGGGCGGATCGGGGAGCAGTTCTTC. Full variable domain (outside the CDR3, taken from reference TRBV18 and TRBJ2-1): NAGVMQNPRHLVRRRGQEARLRCSPMKGHSHVYWYRQLPEEGLKFMVYLQKENIIDESGMPKERFSAEFPKEGPSILRIQQVVRGDSAAYFCASTDRTGRIGEQFFGPGTRLTVL.

This clonotype was seen once. The genes are TRBV7-9 and TRBJ1-6, with D uncertain. V lost 5 bases and J lost 9, with 14 bases in between. CDR3 length equals 14 residues. Germline CDR1 SEHNR, CDR2 FQNEAQ (reference sequence). The CDR3 is CASSRDSDPSPLHF. The CDR3 DNA reads TGTGCCAGCAGCCGAGACTCGGACCCTTCACCCCTCCACTTT.

This clonotype was detected ten times or more. This sequence joins TRBV29-1 and TRBJ1-2; TRBD1 matches at 7 bases. The length of the CDR3 is 11 residues. In germline, CDR1 is SQVTM, CDR2 ANQGSEA. After removal of 8 bases from V and 4 bases from J, the junction contained 4 bases not matched to a gene. The CDR3 coding sequence is TGCAGCTACAGGGGACCCTATGGCTACACCTTC. Protein product: CSYRGPYGYTF.

The chain couples TRBV10-2 to TRBJ2-1, with 8 positions matching TRBD2. Germline trimming cut 10 bases from V and 0 bases from J; bases unmatched to any gene: 8. CDR3 length: 15 amino acids. CDR1 is WSHSY and CDR2 is SAAADI in the germline V gene. The DNA for the CDR3 is TGCGCCACCAAACTAGCGGAGAGCTCCTACAATGAGCAGTTCTTC. It is translated as CATKLAESSYNEQFF.

Ten or more counts support this clonotype. With a much larger clone just one base away, this may be a read error. CDR3 protein: CASSPDRSTQPQHF. CDR3 coding DNA: TGTGCCAGCAGCCCAGACAGGTCCACTCAGCCCCAGCATTTT. V usage is TRBV11-2 and J usage is TRBJ1-5; D perhaps matches TRBD1 (6 bases). The CDR3 sequence is 14 residues long. Germline CDR1 is SGHAT and CDR2 is FQNNGV. V shed 5 bases and J shed 6 bases, with 14 bases lying between them.

This clonotype showed up many times. The V and J genes are TRBV7-9 and TRBJ2-6; tentatively, D is TRBD2 (6 bases). This CDR3 comprises 17 residues. Trimming left V 8 bases short and J 0 bases short, with 17 bases between. Per germline, CDR1 SEHNR and CDR2 FQNEAQ (reference sequence). CDR3 DNA: TGTGCCAGCGGAAGGTCGGACGGGAGCTCTGGGGCCAACGTCCTGACTTTC. It is translated as CASGRSDGSSGANVLTF.

A word on this clonotype: Mismatch with germline at one junction end may stem from a read error. This chain joins TRBV4-1 and TRBJ2-7; D unresolved. In germline, CDR1 is MGHRA, CDR2 YSYEKL. The CDR3 is 15 residues long. The CDR3 spells CASSQVTTGDYEQYF. For the CDR3, the DNA is TGCGCCAGCAGTCAAGTAACGACTGGAGACTACGAGCAGTACTTC.

This clonotype was recorded at least ten times. V gene TRBV28 combines with J gene TRBJ1-2; 9 nucleotides match TRBD1. This CDR3 is 13 amino acids long. Germline V CDR1 and CDR2: MDHEN, SYDVKM. V shed 6 bases and J 8 bases; nucleotides not matched to a gene: 7. The CDR3, as DNA: TGTGCCAGCAGGGAACAGGGGGCTTGGGGCTACACCTTC. Translation gives CASREQGAWGYTF.

There are a few counts of this clonotype. This chain joins TRBV7-3 and TRBJ1-2; the D gene is possibly TRBD1 (5 bases). Trimming removed 0 bases from V and 2 bases from J, with 7 bases in between. This CDR3 contains 14 residues. CDR1 SGHTA and CDR2 FQGTGA come from the germline V gene. Here the CDR3 DNA reads TGTGCCAGCAGCTTAACGCGGGGGAACTATGGCTACACCTTC. This codes for CASSLTRGNYGYTF.

This chain uses TRBV4-1 with TRBJ1-3; D ambiguous. Trimming removed 1 base at V and 8 bases at J, with 12 bases between. The CDR3 has 14 amino acids. CDR1 is MGHRA, CDR2 YSYEKL, per germline. The CDR3 protein is CASSQVDITDTIYF. The CDR3 DNA reads TGCGCCAGCAGCCAAGTAGACATTACGGACACCATATATTTT.

There are many counts of this clonotype. The J gene is TRBJ2-1, the V gene TRBV11-2, with TRBD1 identical over 12 bases. J lost 9 bases, V lost 6 bases, and 9 bases had no gene match. The CDR3 runs 15 residues. Germline CDR1 is SGHAT and CDR2 is FQNNGV. The CDR3 sequence: CASRGEGQGAGEQFF. DNA of the CDR3: TGTGCCAGCAGGGGCGAGGGACAGGGGGCAGGTGAGCAGTTCTTC.

With regard to this clonotype: A junction boundary mismatches the germline segment, possibly from a read error. For the CDR3, the DNA is TGTGCCAGCAGCTTGGCGGGGCGGGAGCAGTACTTC. Translating it yields CASSLAGREQYF. The chain couples TRBV5-1 to TRBJ2-7; D perhaps matches TRBD2 (6 bases). This CDR3 spans 12 amino acids. Germline lookup yields CDR1 SGHRS and CDR2 YFSETQ.

Of note for this clonotype: A much larger clone differs by one base, so this may be a read error. The genes are TRBV20-1 and TRBJ2-3; D uncertain. Germline V gene lookup returns CDR1 DFQATT and CDR2 SNEGSKA (reference sequence). This CDR3 has 11 residues. CDR3 sequence (DNA): TGCAGTGCTAAAGTGGCAGATACGCAGTCTTTT. It translates to CSAKVADTQSF.

The V call is TRBV9, the J call TRBJ2-1; maybe TRBD2 (6 bases). Germline CDR1 and CDR2: SGDLS and YYNGEE. With 9 bases removed from V and 7 bases from J, the gap between germline ends came to 17 bases. The CDR3 loop spans 13 amino acids. This CDR3 reads CAISGASVNEQFF. The CDR3 DNA is TGTGCCATTAGCGGAGCGAGTGTAAATGAGCAGTTCTTC.

The V gene is TRBV20-1, the J gene TRBJ2-1, with D maybe TRBD2 (6 bases). The germline V gene encodes CDR1 DFQATT and CDR2 SNEGSKA (reference sequence). V was clipped by 5 bases and J by 1 base, with 21 bases between them. The CDR3 runs 17 residues. This chain's CDR3 is CSAVAGTLQISYNEQFF. As DNA, the CDR3 is TGCAGTGCTGTTGCGGGGACCCTGCAGATTTCCTACAATGAGCAGTTCTTC.

This clonotype has at least ten counts. The chain has TRBV28 and TRBJ2-3; 13 bases align to TRBD2. The CDR3 sequence is 17 residues long. The germline V gene encodes CDR1 MDHEN and CDR2 SYDVKM. V lost 7 bases to trimming and J lost 0 bases; unmatched junction nucleotides: 7. The CDR3 here is CASNRLAGGYSTDTQYF. The CDR3 coding sequence is TGTGCCAGCAACAGACTAGCGGGAGGATATAGCACAGATACGCAGTATTTT.

V is TRBV9 and J is TRBJ1-2; D might be TRBD1 (5 bases). Germline V lookup: CDR1 SGDLS, CDR2 YYNGEE. This CDR3 has 15 residues. Trimming took 3 bases from V and 5 from J, leaving 17 bases between them. This CDR3 is CASSGTVWGDYGYTF. CDR3 DNA: TGTGCCAGCAGCGGAACCGTTTGGGGGGATTATGGCTACACCTTC.

This clonotype has just one count. The chain combines TRBV7-9 with TRBJ1-5, with 7 bases matching TRBD1. CDR1 and CDR2 (germline): SEHNR, FQNEAQ (reference sequence). The length of the CDR3 is 14 residues. Trimming removed 4 bases from V and 7 bases from J; junction bases left unmatched: 7. The CDR3 region is CASSSTGYGQPQHF. Here the CDR3 DNA reads TGTGCCAGCAGCTCGACAGGGTACGGACAGCCCCAGCATTTT.

This clonotype was counted at least ten times. This chain connects TRBV7-9 to TRBJ1-4; the D is unclear. CDR3 size: 19 residues. CDR1 SEHNR and CDR2 FQNEAQ come from the germline V gene (reference sequence). Trimming shortened V by 0 bases and J by 0 bases, and 17 bases separated the two germline ends. The DNA for the CDR3 is TGTGCCAGCAGCTTAGCGTCGGGCGGGGTTTCTACAACTAATGAAAAACTGTTTTTT. It specifies CASSLASGGVSTTNEKLFF.

This clonotype was observed at least ten times. A much larger clone lies one base from this, so it may be a read error. This chain joins TRBV20-1 and TRBJ2-7; tentative D call: TRBD1 (6 bases). The CDR3 runs to 13 residues. The germline CDR1 and CDR2 sequences are DFQATT and SNEGSKA (reference sequence). The CDR3 reads CSASRDTAYAQYF. CDR3 bases: TGCAGTGCTTCCCGGGACACCGCCTACGCGCAGTACTTC.

The V and J genes are TRBV7-9 and TRBJ1-6; D ambiguous. The CDR3 spans 13 residues. Germline values: CDR1 SEHNR, CDR2 FQNEAQ (reference sequence). The V end was cut by 4 bases, the J end by 10 bases, with 11 bases between. The CDR3 bases are TGTGCCAGCAGCTCTGGGGTCTTCTCACCCCTCCACTTT. This translates into CASSSGVFSPLHF.

This clonotype was recorded many times. The rearrangement uses TRBV4-3 and TRBJ2-5; the D gene is possibly TRBD1 (6 bases). V dropped 1 base and J dropped 5 bases, with 8 bases sitting between them. Germline loops: CDR1 LGHNA, CDR2 YSLEER. This CDR3 contains 13 residues. The CDR3 spells CASSQVRGETQYF. DNA for the CDR3: TGCGCCAGCAGCCAAGTGAGGGGGGAGACCCAGTACTTC.

The chain uses TRBV19 and TRBJ2-6; D gene unclear. CDR3 length equals 15 residues. The germline gives CDR1 LNHDA, CDR2 SQIVND (reference sequence). Trimming removed 3 bases from V and 2 bases from J, with 8 bases in between. The CDR3 here is CASSIVVTGANVLTF. DNA of the CDR3: TGTGCCAGTAGTATCGTGGTTACTGGGGCCAACGTCCTGACTTTC.

Ten or more counts support this clonotype. The rearrangement uses TRBV11-2 and TRBJ1-1; D is unclear. V lost 5 bases and J 1 base, leaving 8 bases between the germline ends. The germline CDR1 and CDR2 sequences are SGHAT and FQNNGV. This CDR3 region has 13 residues. In nucleotides, the CDR3 is TGTGCCAGCAGCCTCACCCAGAACACTGAAGCTTTCTTT. It translates to CASSLTQNTEAFF.

This clonotype was recorded many times. The chain has TRBV7-9 and TRBJ1-4, with TRBD1 matching 11 bases. J was trimmed by 8 bases and V by 5 bases; bases with no gene match: 7. Per the germline V gene, CDR1 is SEHNR and CDR2 is FQNEAQ (reference sequence). This CDR3 contains 15 residues. The CDR3 loop is CASSPRDRGNEKLFF. The DNA for the CDR3 is TGTGCCAGCAGCCCCCGGGACAGGGGGAACGAAAAACTGTTTTTT.